These 9 T cell receptor beta chains came from one sample sequenced in a study of blood T cell repertoires in COVID-19. Repertoires were generated with immunoSEQ multiplex PCR, while TCRdb's copy carries only in-frame clones and drops some. Here the sample spans over 40,000 clones, about nine tenths being singletons. The specimen sequenced was peripheral blood. These receptors were collected from a man in his 70s with acute or convalescent COVID-19.

By share, this clone counts as medium-sized. The V gene is TRBV29-1, the J gene TRBJ2-7; the match to TRBD1 covers 7 bases. CDR1 is SQVTM and CDR2 is ANQGSEA in the germline V gene. CDR3 length: 11 amino acids. J was trimmed by 5 bases and V by 7 bases; bases with no gene match: 5. The CDR3 bases are TGCAGCGCAGGACAGGACCACGAGCAGTACTTC. It yields the protein CSAGQDHEQYF.

The chain couples TRBV4-1 to TRBJ2-3; 9 nucleotides agree with TRBD2. This CDR3 comprises 18 residues. J lost 6 bases, V lost 3 bases, and 16 bases had no gene match. CDR1 and CDR2 from the germline V gene are MGHRA and YSYEKL. The chain's CDR3 is CASSQDFDGRGGPDTQYF. The CDR3 DNA is TGCGCCAGCAGCCAGGACTTTGATGGGCGGGGGGGCCCCGATACGCAGTATTTT.

This clone was counted once. The chain uses TRBV11-2 and TRBJ1-6; the match to TRBD1 covers 8 bases. This CDR3 is 17 amino acids long. Trimming removed 6 bases from V and 0 bases from J; junction bases left unmatched: 7. Per the germline V gene, CDR1 is SGHAT and CDR2 is FQNNGV. CDR3 coding DNA: TGTGCCAGCAGATCGGACAGGGTGGGCTCCTATAATTCACCCCTCCACTTT. Protein sequence: CASRSDRVGSYNSPLHF.

The gene calls are TRBV19 and TRBJ2-7, with 7 bases lining up with TRBD1. Losses at the gene ends were 4 bases for V and 0 bases for J; bases not matched to a gene: 6. Germline V lookup: CDR1 LNHDA, CDR2 SQIVND (reference sequence). The CDR3 is made up of 15 amino acids. The CDR3 is CASSTSRDSSYEQYF. Written as DNA, the CDR3 is TGTGCCAGTAGTACCTCCCGGGACAGCTCCTACGAGCAGTACTTC.

This clone has more than one count but fewer than ten. The CDR3 region is CASSLGAEAFF. DNA for the CDR3: TGCGCCAGCAGCTTGGGGGCAGAAGCTTTCTTT. V usage is TRBV5-1 and J usage is TRBJ1-1, with no clear D. V was cut by 0 bases and J by 8 bases, with 5 bases left in between. The V gene's germline CDR1 is SGHRS and CDR2 YFSETQ. The CDR3 runs to 11 residues.

Only one count was recorded for this clone. This sequence joins TRBV5-1 and TRBJ1-6; 7 bases match TRBD1. CDR3 length equals 15 residues. The trim removed 0 bases at V and 3 bases at J, leaving 0 bases unmatched. Germline lookup yields CDR1 SGHRS and CDR2 YFSETQ. The CDR3 reads CASSLGTGYNSPLHF. In DNA form, the CDR3 reads TGCGCCAGCAGCTTGGGGACAGGCTATAATTCACCCCTCCACTTT.

The chain uses TRBV20-1 and TRBJ1-6; D is ambiguous. V was clipped by 3 bases and J by 9 bases, with 6 bases between them. This CDR3 spans 11 amino acids. Germline assignment: CDR1 DFQATT and CDR2 SNEGSKA (reference sequence). The DNA for the CDR3 is TGCAGTGCTAGCACGAGTTCACCCCTCCACTTT. Translation: CSASTSSPLHF.

The rearrangement uses TRBV5-5 and TRBJ2-1; tentative D call: TRBD2 (6 bases). Germline V gene sequence: CDR1 SGHKS, CDR2 YYEKEE (reference sequence). The CDR3 has 17 residues. The germline V and J ends were trimmed by 3 bases and 4 bases, with 20 bases remaining between them. This CDR3 is CASSWGVPSQIYNEQFF. The CDR3 DNA is TGTGCCAGCAGCTGGGGGGTACCTTCCCAGATTTACAATGAGCAGTTCTTC.

The chain combines TRBV19 with TRBJ2-3; 11 bases align to TRBD1. J gave up 8 bases and V 5 bases, and 15 bases lay outside the gene matches. The CDR3 contains 17 residues. Germline V gene sequence: CDR1 LNHDA, CDR2 SQIVND (reference sequence). The CDR3 region has the DNA TGTGCCAGTAGTGGACAGGGGGCGGCCCGGCTGGGGGGTACGCAGTATTTT. It codes for CASSGQGAARLGGTQYF.